Presented here are 14 T cell receptor beta chains from one specimen sequenced in a study of T cells in Graves' hyperthyroidism and ophthalmopathy. The investigators amplified TCR beta CDR3 regions from RNA transcripts. The HTBI primer set drove a first-round RT-PCR of the TCR CDR3. TCRdb reprocessed the multiplex PCR reads via MiXCR and lists one record per CDR3 protein. The table lists about 180,000 distinct CDR3 sequences, 9.4% of them singletons, with approximately 24% in the top ten. Material for sequencing was blood. Every receptor here comes from a woman aged 18-29 years with Graves' hyperthyroidism that later progressed to Graves' ophthalmopathy.

Points on this clonotype: A much more abundant neighbour one base away suggests this may be a read error. V gene TRBV27 combines with J gene TRBJ1-1, with D perhaps matching TRBD1 (6 bases). Per germline, CDR1 MNHEY and CDR2 SMNVEV (reference sequence). This CDR3 contains 14 residues. Here the CDR3 reads CASSGTWMNTEALF. The CDR3 DNA reads as TGTGCCAGCAGTGGGACATGGATGAACACTGAAGCTCTCTTT.

This clonotype came up a few times. The rearrangement joins TRBV25-1 to TRBJ2-2; D not resolved. The CDR3 runs 12 residues. V dropped 5 bases and J dropped 8 bases, with 9 bases sitting between them. In germline, CDR1 is MGHDK, CDR2 SYGVNS. This CDR3 reads CASSPKVGELFF. The CDR3 DNA sequence: TGTGCCAGCAGTCCAAAGGTGGGGGAGCTGTTTTTT. The variable domain in full, with the rest retrieved from reference TRBV25-1 and TRBJ2-2, is EADIYQTPRYLVIGTGKKITLECSQTMGHDKMYWYQQDPGMELHLIHYSYGVNSTEKGDLSSESTVSRIRTEHFPLTLESARPSHTSQYLCASSPKVGELFFGEGSRLTVL.

This clonotype was counted at least ten times. DNA of the CDR3: TGTGCCAGCAGTTACGGGGCGGGGGCGCACACCGGGGAGCTGTTTTTT. Translated: CASSYGAGAHTGELFF. J is TRBJ2-2 and V is TRBV6-5; weak D call: TRBD2 (7 bases). V was trimmed by 2 bases and J by 3 bases, leaving 13 bases between them. Germline V lookup: CDR1 MNHEY, CDR2 SVGAGI. This CDR3 is 16 amino acids long.

Ten or more counts support this clonotype. The chain carries TRBV29-1 and TRBJ2-3; TRBD2 matches at 10 bases. The CDR3 covers 17 residues. The V segment lost 0 bases and the J segment 2 bases; nucleotides outside the gene matches: 8. From germline, CDR1 is SQVTM and CDR2 ANQGSEA. The CDR3 DNA sequence: TGCAGCGTTGAAGATATAGCACTAGCGGGACTCACAGATACGCAGTATTTT. Its protein product is CSVEDIALAGLTDTQYF.

This clonotype was picked up many times. The genes are TRBV2 and TRBJ1-1; the D is unclear. CDR3 size: 16 residues. Trimming took 2 bases from V and 2 from J, leaving 15 bases between them. The germline CDR1 and CDR2 sequences are SNHLY and FYNNEI. The CDR3 is CASSERAAGLNTEAFF. As DNA, the CDR3 is TGTGCCAGCAGTGAAAGGGCGGCAGGCCTAAACACTGAAGCTTTCTTT.

This clonotype was detected many times. The CDR3 here is CASSLGIKEKLFF. As DNA, the CDR3 is TGTGCCAGCAGTTTAGGGATAAAGGAAAAACTGTTTTTT. This sequence joins TRBV12-3 or TRBV12-4 and TRBJ1-4; D call uncertain. CDR3 length: 13 residues. V was shortened by 1 base and J by 8 bases, with 8 bases between the two germline ends.

This clonotype was found many times. The J gene is TRBJ1-1, the V gene TRBV2; D is possibly TRBD1 (5 bases). V shed 6 bases and J shed 2 bases, with 13 bases lying between them. Germline-derived CDR1 and CDR2 are SNHLY and FYNNEI. This CDR3 has 14 amino acids. CDR3 bases: TGTGCCAGCAGGAAAGGGACGGATAACACTGAAGCTTTCTTT. Residues: CASRKGTDNTEAFF.

The chain has TRBV28 and TRBJ2-7; 7 bases map to TRBD2. There are 16 residues in the CDR3. CDR1 and CDR2 (germline): MDHEN, SYDVKM. V shed 2 bases and J 2 bases; nucleotides not matched to a gene: 9. The CDR3 loop reads CASSLTPSGHTYEQYF. The CDR3 DNA sequence: TGTGCCAGCAGTTTAACGCCTAGCGGACACACCTACGAGCAGTACTTC.

At least ten counts were recorded for this clonotype. The chain is built from TRBV28 and TRBJ2-4, with D possibly TRBD2 on 7 matching bases. Trimming removed 3 bases at V and 8 bases at J, with 17 bases between. CDR1 is MDHEN and CDR2 is SYDVKM in the germline V gene. This CDR3 contains 15 residues. CDR3 DNA sequence: TGTGCCAGCAGTTTTAATATAGGGGGAGGGGACATTCAGTACTTC. Translated, it gives CASSFNIGGGDIQYF.

This clonotype has a count of ten or more. This chain connects TRBV6-1 to TRBJ2-7; 7 nucleotides line up with TRBD1. V shed 7 bases, J shed 2 bases, and the junction held 8 bases outside the gene matches. Germline V gene lookup returns CDR1 MNHNS and CDR2 SASEGT. The CDR3 sequence is 14 residues long. The CDR3 coding sequence is TGTGCCAGCACCCGGGACAGACCCCCCTACGAGCAGTACTTC. Protein sequence: CASTRDRPPYEQYF.

With respect to this clonotype: This may arise from a read error, as a much more abundant clone is one base away. The rearrangement uses TRBV20-1 and TRBJ2-1, with 9 bases that match TRBD1. The CDR3 contains 15 residues. CDR1 DFQATT and CDR2 SNEGSKA come from the germline V gene (reference sequence). The V segment lost 8 bases and the J segment 0 bases; nucleotides outside the gene matches: 8. Here the CDR3 DNA reads TGCAGTACTAACGACAGGGGGAACTCCTACAATGAGCAGTTCTTC. This translates into CSTNDRGNSYNEQFF.

This clonotype was detected a few times. The rearrangement uses TRBV5-6 and TRBJ1-2; D unclear. Germline V lookup: CDR1 SGHDT, CDR2 YYEEEE. This CDR3 is built from 15 residues. V was clipped by 2 bases and J by 4 bases, with 15 bases between them. The CDR3 is CASSFFSDEFYGYTF. In DNA form, the CDR3 reads TGTGCCAGCAGCTTTTTCTCGGACGAATTCTATGGCTACACCTTC.

Many counts were recorded for this clonotype. The chain employs TRBV25-1 and TRBJ1-2, with D unclear. Germline assignment: CDR1 MGHDK and CDR2 SYGVNS. The CDR3 consists of 13 residues. Trimming took 1 base from V and 2 from J, leaving 5 bases between them. CDR3 in DNA: TGTGCCAGCAGTGAATCCCTCAACTATGGCTACACCTTC. Translation: CASSESLNYGYTF.

The V call is TRBV6-1, the J call TRBJ2-1, with 11 positions matching TRBD1. With V trimmed by 10 bases and J by 2 bases, 4 bases remained unmatched. The CDR3 is 14 residues long. Germline CDR1 and CDR2: MNHNS and SASEGT. CDR3 residues: CAIPDRGPYNEQFF. For the CDR3, the DNA is TGTGCCATCCCGGACAGGGGGCCCTACAATGAGCAGTTCTTC.